This TCR beta chain was captured by sequencing in a study of vaccination and CD4 T cells after COVID-19 (dated by TCRdb to between 2022 and 2023). Background for the entire study: SARS-CoV-2 positivity had been established in the convalescent patients by nasal swab PCR, and mild disease was recorded in several of these patients and severe disease in one. In the convalescent cohort there were six males and four females, among whom were two Hispanic individuals, seven Caucasians, two Asians and one multiracial person. Participants got two doses of the Pfizer-BioNTech BNT162b2 vaccine (n=8) or two doses of the Moderna mRNA-1273 vaccine (n=2). Post-COVID blood samples were collected from convalescent patients a median of roughly 100 days after diagnosis, with a range of about 35 to 170 days. Post-vaccine blood samples were obtained a median of around 74 days after the second vaccine dose, with a range of about 12 to 241 days. For stimulating the cultures, overlapping spike peptide pools were used, derived from SARS-CoV-2 as well as from the common cold coronaviruses HCoV-NL63, HCoV-OC43 and HCoV-229E. Control cultures used a CEFX viral epitope pool as positive control, an HIV-1 Nef peptide pool as negative control, or no peptide. In around ten COVID-19 convalescent patients and 4 infection-naive healthy vaccine recipients, the spike-specific CD4+ TCR repertoire before mRNA vaccination was compared with the repertoire after mRNA vaccination.

What the treatment or condition label conveys for this sample: roughly 11-day PBMC culture with coronavirus spike peptide pools or control peptides (ViraFEST assay). The ViraFEST assay was used in the study, in which antigen-specific T cells were expanded with peptide pools and expanded clonotypes were subsequently identified by TCR sequencing. The positive SARS-CoV-2 PCR tests of the convalescent patients were dated from March to December 2020, before the Alpha, Beta and Delta variants emerged in the United States. Each well held about 1.8 million PBMCs cultured with roughly 10 ug/ml peptide pools in IMDM containing around 5% human AB serum and 10 IU/ml IL-2. On days 3 and 7, half of the culture medium was replaced with fresh IL-2-containing medium. CD4+ T cells were isolated after about 10 days of culture through negative selection using the EasySep CD4+ T cell isolation kit. Ficoll-Paque Plus gradient centrifugation was used to isolate PBMCs from whole blood, and the isolated PBMCs were then either used fresh or cryopreserved at -140C. Culture conditions were generally each tested in triplicate wells.

Comments on this clonotype: It lacks a known antigen. Within one base of it there is no much larger clone, and no base qualities were kept.

Summary of the overall study and its limitations: Among the post-vaccine SARS-CoV-2-reactive clones in convalescent patients, a median around 90% showed up only after vaccination, which suggests vaccine-specific priming. Although the median number of SARS-CoV-2-reactive clonotypes went up from fewer than 25 after infection to 35 to 40 after vaccination, the increase was not significant. Only a relatively small number of convalescent patients were included in the study, and early timepoints following natural infection were not analyzed. Of the vaccine-specific clones in convalescent patients, 304 of 307, or nearly all, reacted only to SARS-CoV-2 spike and did not cross-react with common cold coronaviruses.

Library preparation employed PCR. DNA from cultured CD4+ T cells underwent TCR sequencing with the Oncomine TCR Beta short-read assay at the Johns Hopkins FTIC core. Genomic DNA was extracted from the cultured CD4+ T cells with the QIAamp micro DNA kit. Oncomine TCR Beta libraries from cultured CD4+ T cells were pooled using unique dual indexes and sequenced on an Illumina iSeq 100. The study's own analysis went as follows. Non-productive sequences were removed, and CDR3s not starting with C, not ending with F or W, or shorter than 7 amino acids were discarded. The MANAFEST web application identified antigen-specific clonotypes by comparing peptide-stimulated wells against reference wells and other culture wells. Positive clones required FDR below 0.05, an odds ratio above 5, and productive frequency above 0.1% in at least two of three replicate wells. A clonotype counted as cross-reactive if it showed significant expansion both in the SARS-CoV-2 spike wells and in at least one common cold coronavirus spike condition. Using R version 3.6.1, CDR3 homology was evaluated through Levenshtein distances (stringdist) along with unrooted phylogenetic trees (ape). TCRdb cleaned the public reads at Q25 with fastp, built clones with MiXCR and kept in-frame beta chains. Rows are unified per CDR3 protein, each entry keeping the most common DNA and genes. TCRdb's processing, not the authors' own work, is the source of the V and J calls. This sample lists 15,000 to 20,000 distinct CDR3 sequences; around 61% were detected once. Of the sample, over 8.5% falls within the top ten clones.

The origin of this receptor is a human donor who had recovered from COVID-19. The sample was CD4+ T cells from blood, cultured in vitro.

The CDR3 region: CASSLQRLEVEKLFF. The nucleotide sequence reads as follows: TGTGCCAGCAGTTTGCAGAGGCTGGAGGTTGAAAAACTGTTTTTT. Recombination linked TRBV28 to TRBJ1-4; there is no confident call for the D gene. V was cut back by 3 bases and J by 7 bases, leaving a gap of 15 bases between them. CDR1 and CDR2 (MDHEN, SYDVKM) derive from the germline V gene. The CDR3 sequence holds 15 residues, the cysteine and phenylalanine included. This entry keeps only the CDR3 DNA: 45 bases, framed from base 1.